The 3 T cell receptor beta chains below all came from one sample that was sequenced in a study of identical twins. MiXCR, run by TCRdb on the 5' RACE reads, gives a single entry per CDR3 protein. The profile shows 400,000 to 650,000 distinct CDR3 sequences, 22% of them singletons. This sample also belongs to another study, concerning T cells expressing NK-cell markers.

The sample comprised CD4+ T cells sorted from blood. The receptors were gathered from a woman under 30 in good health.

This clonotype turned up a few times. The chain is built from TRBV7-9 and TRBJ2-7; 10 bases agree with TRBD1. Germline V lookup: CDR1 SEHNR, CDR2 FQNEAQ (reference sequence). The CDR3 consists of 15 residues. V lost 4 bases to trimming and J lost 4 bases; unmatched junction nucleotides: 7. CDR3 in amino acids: CASSSRDRGLYEQYF. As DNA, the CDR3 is TGTGCCAGCAGCTCAAGAGACAGGGGGCTGTACGAGCAGTACTTC.

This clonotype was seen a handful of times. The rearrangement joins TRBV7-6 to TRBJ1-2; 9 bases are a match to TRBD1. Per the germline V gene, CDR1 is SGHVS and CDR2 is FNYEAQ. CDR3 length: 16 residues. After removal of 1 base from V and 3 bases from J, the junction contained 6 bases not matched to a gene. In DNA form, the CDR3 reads TGTGCCAGCAGCTTAGTAGTGGGACAGGGCGACTATGGCTACACCTTC. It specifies CASSLVVGQGDYGYTF.

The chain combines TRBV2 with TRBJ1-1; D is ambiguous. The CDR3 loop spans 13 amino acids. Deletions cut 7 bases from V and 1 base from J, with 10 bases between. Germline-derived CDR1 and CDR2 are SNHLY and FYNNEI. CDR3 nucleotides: TGTGCCAGCATCGGACTCAAGAACACTGAAGCTTTCTTT. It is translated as CASIGLKNTEAFF. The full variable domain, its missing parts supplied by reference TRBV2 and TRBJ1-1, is EPEVTQTPSHQVTQMGQEVILRCVPISNHLYFYWYRQILGQKVEFLVSFYNNEISEKSEIFDDQFSVERPDGSNFTLKIRSTKLEDSAMYFCASIGLKNTEAFFGQGTRLTVV.